This record concerns one T cell receptor beta chain sequence. The CDR3 loop spans 13 amino acids. The ends lost 3 bases at V and 5 bases at J; junction bases unmatched: 3. Germline CDR1 and CDR2: SGDLS and YYNGEE. Per the authors' pipeline: Estimation of nucleated cell counts relied on the amplification of reference gene primers. Sequencing used immunoSEQ multiplex PCR; TCRdb keeps in-frame clones, though not all of them. The V and J calls and clone size were taken over from that table, and D and trimming were inferred from the DNA. The profile shows 200,000 to 300,000 clones, 75% to 85% of them singletons. These data originate in a study of blood T cell repertoires in COVID-19. Study details: From the United States, Italy and Spain came samples of acute and convalescent COVID-19. Nucleic acid was either cDNA or gDNA, and it came from T cells, B-cell-depleted T cells, or PBMCs.

The chain recombines TRBV9 with TRBJ1-2; 8 positions agree with TRBD1. Specimen: peripheral blood. This TCR was recovered from a human donor in a cohort sampled during active COVID-19. The CDR3 loop is CASSAGQVYGYTF. The CDR3 DNA follows: TGTGCCAGCAGCGCGGGACAGGTATATGGCTACACCTTC.